Included here is one T cell receptor beta chain sequence, with context. This clone was seen a handful of times. Which antigen it targets is not known. Base qualities are not provided; no much larger clone lies one nucleotide away. This specimen belongs to a study of beta chain features in type 1 diabetes (dated by TCRdb to 2017 to 2018). General notes on the study: Mean age, gender distribution, total cell number and subset yield were not different between patients and healthy donors. A total of roughly 100 million sorted cells were examined across all samples, and the number of cells per subset was strongly correlated with RNA yield. In the study, recently diagnosed type 1 diabetes patients and matched healthy donors were compared on the TCRB repertoires of their sorted circulating CD4+ T cell subsets. Whereas all 28 donors provided naive and central memory subsets, regulatory and stem cell-like memory subsets were isolated from just 8 patients and roughly eight healthy donors.

The research as a whole found: Because cDNA was sequenced instead of genomic DNA, activated cells with high expression could be over-represented, although the groups did not differ in activation or CD3 levels. HLA sub-analyses involved small numbers of individuals, so any influence of HLA type on TCRB rearrangement remained unresolved. Type 1 diabetes patients showed a moderate but significant shortening of TCRB CDR3 length in all four CD4+ subsets. PCR may preferentially amplify shorter templates, but because patient and control samples were amplified and corrected together, any resulting skew would affect both groups equally. At VDJ recombination sites, type 1 diabetes patients had fewer insertions and more deleted nucleotides, which implies abnormalities in thymic rearrangement. Naive, central memory and regulatory TCRB repertoires appeared more similar among patients than among healthy donors.

The entire isolated RNA was reverse transcribed using the High Capacity cDNA Reverse Transcription Kit, and thus expressed TCRB transcripts were sequenced. Deep immunoSEQ sequencing was performed on naive, central memory and regulatory T cell samples, with an average of about 3.6 million total reads per sample. After sorted cells were lysed in RLT buffer, RNA was extracted with DNase-treated RNeasy Micro or Mini kits, with the choice depending on cell number. Each cell subset was processed separately to prevent cross-contamination, with patient and healthy donor samples processed together. The immunoSEQ multiplex PCR was used to amplify TCRB sequences from cDNA, generating 87-bp fragments that spanned the CDR3 region. Sequencing of the amplicons was done on the Illumina HiSeq platform. For the original study's pipeline: PCR bias was computationally corrected using synthetic template baselines, reads within Hamming distance 2 were collapsed, and singletons that could not be merged were discarded. Reads were aligned against IMGT to assign V, D and J genes, CDR3 length and insertions or deletions at six rearrangement sites. Clonotype counts were normalized to sorted cell number within each subset before computing true diversity and Gini coefficients with the tcR R package. The overlap coefficient, calculated on TCRB nucleotide sequences, was used to quantify repertoire sharing. As a proxy for the pre-selection repertoire, out-of-frame TCRB sequences from naive cells were analyzed. As stored in TCRdb, this immuneACCESS dataset retains in-frame rearrangements with V and J assigned. A fraction of the clones does not appear; measured against another copy, unresolved V genes explain less than half of the discrepancy, and the remainder lacks a known reason. That table gives V, J and clone size, and the DNA gave D and trimming. In all, the sample holds 350,000 to 400,000 clones, and around 16% of those were seen once. Approximately 0.019% of the sample is in the top ten clones.

V ends up 6 bases short and J 12 bases short, with an unmatched junction base count of 7. Including cysteine and phenylalanine, the CDR3 has 11 amino acids. Just CDR3 DNA is preserved here, 33 bases in frame from base 1. Sequences MNHEY (CDR1) and SMNVEV (CDR2) are obtained from the germline V gene (reference sequence). A single peripheral blood draw of around 0.11 L on average was collected from each donor into heparinised tubes. Using a panel that included CD45RO, CCR7, CD25, CD127, CD95 and CD27, naive, central memory, regulatory and stem cell-like memory CD4+ T cells were sorted on a BD FACSAria II. All sorted populations exceeded 95% purity. PBMCs were isolated right away by Lymphoprep density gradient centrifugation and were stained directly, without culture. To minimize batch effects, samples were stained and sorted in pairs, one healthy donor with one patient per experiment.

Sequencing used naive CD4+ T cells from blood. Reading the label with the study, this specimen's cell subset or site is: true naive CD4+ T cells. This clonotype originated in a woman between 18 and 29 years old in good health. In this chain, TRBV27 is recombined with TRBJ2-7; 8 middle bases align to TRBD1. The CDR3 reads CASRDRAFWYF. The DNA sequence is as follows: TGTGCCAGCAGGGACAGGGCCTTTTGGTACTTC.